This T cell receptor (beta chain) was documented in a study of cytomegalovirus exposure and HLA in healthy donors. 13 Jbeta primers and 60 Vbeta primers were used for the PCR. Sequencing was performed with immunoSEQ multiplex PCR; in TCRdb, only in-frame clones are kept and a portion is missing. This sample has roughly 99,000 clones, with approximately 79% found just once. This clone was seen more than once but under ten times. The antigen remains undetermined. Points from the study as a whole: The authors confirmed in vitro that a few CMV-associated chains were specific for CMV antigens. Later analysis indicated greater clonal expansion among HLA-associated TCR beta chains than among equally common other chains. A later analysis found common viral pathogens apparently linked to several of the most significant clusters. TCR beta chain V- and J-gene trimming was linked, in a later analysis, to a missense variant in DCLRE1C.

Germline V CDR1 and CDR2: SGHRS, YFSETQ. The CDR3 sequence is 16 residues long. Trimming shortened V by 0 bases and J by 4 bases, and 14 bases separated the two germline ends. The sequence came from a man aged 18 to 30 in good health and CMV-seronegative. The chain recombines TRBV5-1 with TRBJ1-5; D is perhaps TRBD1 (6 bases). Sequenced: PBMCs. The CDR3 nucleotides are TGCGCCAGCAGCTTGGGGGGCGGGGGGCCGAATCAGCCCCAGCATTTT. Translation: CASSLGGGGPNQPQHF.